This entry lists 9 T cell receptor beta chains sequenced from one sample in a study of blood T cell repertoires in COVID-19. TCRdb's copy holds only in-frame clones and misses some; the assay was immunoSEQ multiplex PCR. The table has 250,000 to 350,000 clones, approximately 90% seen once. The source material was peripheral blood. Receptors were obtained from a woman in her 30s with active or convalescent COVID-19.

The V gene is TRBV18, the J gene TRBJ1-2, with unresolved D. The ends were cut back, 2 bases at V and 6 bases at J, with 13 bases in the middle. The germline V gene has CDR1 KGHSH and CDR2 LQKENI. The CDR3 covers 14 residues. The CDR3 DNA reads as TGTGCCAGCTCACCAAACGGAGGCGGTAATGGCTACACCTTC. Translating it yields CASSPNGGGNGYTF. Using reference TRBV18 and TRBJ1-2 for the parts outside the CDR3, the full variable domain is NAGVMQNPRHLVRRRGQEARLRCSPMKGHSHVYWYRQLPEEGLKFMVYLQKENIIDESGMPKERFSAEFPKEGPSILRIQQVVRGDSAAYFCASSPNGGGNGYTFGSGTRLTVV.

The chain couples TRBV12-3 or TRBV12-4 to TRBJ1-2; the D is unclear. This CDR3 spans 13 amino acids. The V end was cut by 7 bases, the J end by 6 bases, with 15 bases between. CDR3 DNA: TGTGCCAGCACCCCCCGTCTTGCAGATGGCTACACCTTC. Protein: CASTPRLADGYTF.

The chain has TRBV6-2 or TRBV6-3 and TRBJ2-3; TRBD2 matches 10 bases. The CDR3 has 16 amino acids. Trimming removed 2 bases from V and 3 bases from J; junction bases left unmatched: 5. Germline loops: CDR1 MNHEY, CDR2 SVGEGT. CDR3 loop: CASSYGVAGGTDTQYF. The CDR3 DNA is TGTGCCAGCAGTTACGGTGTAGCGGGGGGTACAGATACGCAGTATTTT.

The V and J genes are TRBV7-2 and TRBJ1-2; D call uncertain. The CDR3 is 13 amino acids. V lost 1 base, J lost 8 bases, and 11 bases lay in between. Germline V gives CDR1 SGHTA, CDR2 FQGNSA. The CDR3 here is CASSLGSESGYTF. DNA for the CDR3: TGTGCCAGCAGCTTAGGTTCCGAGAGCGGCTACACCTTC.

V usage is TRBV19 and J usage is TRBJ1-3; D perhaps matches TRBD1 (5 bases). Germline CDR1 reads LNHDA; CDR2 reads SQIVND (reference sequence). The CDR3 sequence is 14 residues long. Trimming took off 7 bases at V and 0 bases at J, with 10 bases between the two ends. CDR3 sequence: CASTPGFSGNTIYF. The CDR3 nucleotides are TGTGCCAGTACCCCAGGGTTCTCTGGAAACACCATATATTTT.

The J gene is TRBJ2-5, the V gene TRBV25-1, with 7 positions matching TRBD2. The length of the CDR3 is 17 residues. Germline V CDR1 and CDR2: MGHDK, SYGVNS. J lost 0 bases, V lost 0 bases, and 7 bases had no gene match. CDR3 residues: CASSEYEGGYDQETQYF. The CDR3 region has the DNA TGTGCCAGCAGTGAATATGAGGGAGGGTATGACCAAGAGACCCAGTACTTC.

The rearrangement joins TRBV27 to TRBJ1-2; the D gene is possibly TRBD1 (6 bases). The germline gives CDR1 MNHEY, CDR2 SMNVEV (reference sequence). Trimming took off 0 bases at V and 4 bases at J, with 12 bases between the two ends. This CDR3 is built from 15 residues. DNA of the CDR3: TGTGCCAGCAGTTTATCAGGCGGGGGCGGCTATGGCTACACCTTC. Its translation is CASSLSGGGGYGYTF.

This clone turned up a few times. The chain uses TRBV4-3 and TRBJ1-1, with TRBD1 matching over 11 bases. Germline V gives CDR1 LGHNA, CDR2 YSLEER. V gave up 0 bases and J gave up 5 bases; unmatched junction bases: 11. The CDR3 has 18 amino acids. CDR3 in DNA: TGCGCCAGCAGCCAAGATCTGATAGGACAGGGGGCGGGTACTGAAGCTTTCTTT. Protein sequence: CASSQDLIGQGAGTEAFF.

The gene calls are TRBV7-2 and TRBJ1-4, with 7 bases lining up with TRBD1. The length of the CDR3 is 16 residues. The germline V gene encodes CDR1 SGHTA and CDR2 FQGNSA. With V trimmed by 5 bases and J by 4 bases, 10 bases remained unmatched. The CDR3 sequence is CASSPDRDAYNEKLFF. Here the CDR3 DNA reads TGTGCCAGCAGCCCAGACAGGGACGCTTATAATGAAAAACTGTTTTTT.